The rows below give T cell receptor beta chains drawn from one sample of a study of blood T cell repertoires in COVID-19. Using immunoSEQ multiplex PCR, the repertoire was profiled, and TCRdb retains in-frame clones only, with some absent. The data contain 150,000 to 200,000 clones, around nine tenths of them singletons. The material sequenced was peripheral blood. The receptors were sampled from a woman in her 70s with COVID-19, enrolled during active disease. CDR3s include the opening cysteine and the closing phenylalanine or tryptophan. The D gene is left open where the match is weak. Expanded clones are given a class, and other clones once, few, many or no size at all.

>-|-|TRBJ1-2|TRBV28
CASSPTGRARGYTF
TGTGCCAGCAGTCCAACAGGGCGGGCGCGTGGCTACACCTTC
>-|TRBD1|TRBJ2-1|TRBV27
CASTQGTGGNNEQFF
TGTGCCAGCACCCAGGGGACAGGGGGGAACAATGAGCAGTTCTTC
>once|-|TRBJ1-1|TRBV14
CASSAQHNTEAFF
TGTGCCAGCAGCGCACAACACAACACTGAAGCTTTCTTT
>-|-|TRBJ1-2|TRBV6-5
CASILDQGNYGYTF
TGTGCCAGCATTTTAGATCAGGGAAACTATGGCTACACCTTC
>-|-|TRBJ2-3|TRBV6-4
CAIPPSESAASDTQYF
TGTGCCATCCCCCCCTCGGAGAGCGCGGCTTCGGATACGCAGTATTTT
>-|TRBD1|TRBJ1-2|TRBV28
CASRNSGQGVDYGYTF
TGTGCCAGCCGTAATTCCGGACAGGGGGTGGACTATGGCTACACCTTC
>-|-|TRBJ2-1|TRBV11-2
CASSLGGSSSYNEQFF
TGTGCCAGCAGCTTAGGAGGTAGTAGTTCCTACAATGAGCAGTTCTTC
>-|-|TRBJ2-3|TRBV5-1
CASSLSGQTTDTQYF
TGCGCCAGCAGCTTAAGCGGGCAGACTACAGATACGCAGTATTTT
>-|TRBD1|TRBJ1-5|TRBV27
CASSHPGGNQPQHF
TGTGCCAGCAGCCACCCAGGGGGAAATCAGCCCCAGCATTTT
>-|TRBD1|TRBJ1-2|TRBV29-1
CSGGGAGYGYTF
TGCAGCGGAGGGGGCGCGGGCTATGGCTACACCTTC
>few|-|TRBJ1-5|TRBV19
CASSIGDNNQPQHF
TGTGCCAGTAGTATTGGGGACAACAATCAGCCCCAGCATTTT
>-|-|TRBJ2-7|TRBV11-2
CASSPFRDTEPPVEQYF
TGTGCCAGCAGCCCCTTCCGGGACACTGAGCCGCCTGTGGAGCAGTACTTC
>-|TRBD1|TRBJ2-1|TRBV4-1
CASRTGIGEQFF
TGCGCCAGCAGGACAGGGATCGGGGAGCAGTTCTTC
>-|-|TRBJ1-2|TRBV23-1
CASSQGTGKRALNYGYTF
TGCGCCAGCAGTCAAGGCACGGGGAAGCGGGCTCTTAACTATGGCTACACCTTC
>-|-|TRBJ1-4|TRBV7-6
CASSLEIGWGVGEKLFF
TGTGCCAGCAGCTTAGAGATCGGATGGGGGGTCGGGGAAAAACTGTTTTTT
>-|-|TRBJ2-2|TRBV4-1
CASSQDYRGAGNTGELFF
TGCGCCAGCAGCCAAGACTATCGGGGAGCAGGAAACACCGGGGAGCTGTTTTTT
>few|TRBD2|TRBJ2-3|TRBV6-5
CASRVSGGNTDTQYF
TGTGCCAGCAGGGTTAGCGGGGGCAACACAGATACGCAGTATTTT
>few|TRBD1|TRBJ1-2|TRBV28
CASRSEDRANGYTF
TGTGCCAGCAGATCCGAGGACAGGGCCAATGGCTACACCTTC
>few|TRBD2|TRBJ2-3|TRBV7-9
CASSLGVSGGPQGDTQYF
TGTGCCAGCAGCTTAGGAGTAAGCGGGGGGCCACAGGGAGATACGCAGTATTTT
>-|-|TRBJ2-5|TRBV19
CASSGWGVGKETQYF
TGTGCCAGTAGTGGGTGGGGAGTCGGGAAGGAGACCCAGTACTTC
>-|TRBD1|TRBJ1-2|TRBV2
CASSQGQGNYGYTF
TGTGCCAGCAGTCAAGGACAGGGTAACTATGGCTACACCTTC
>-|-|TRBJ1-4|TRBV6-1
CASSEVWEAVNEKLFF
TGTGCCAGCAGTGAAGTCTGGGAGGCAGTAAATGAAAAACTGTTTTTT
>-|-|TRBJ2-7|TRBV5-1
CASSPYGTPLLTYEQYF
TGCGCCAGCAGCCCTTACGGGACACCCTTACTGACCTACGAGCAGTACTTC
>-|-|TRBJ1-6|TRBV15
CATSYSNSPLHF
TGTGCCACCAGCTATAGCAATTCACCCCTCCACTTT